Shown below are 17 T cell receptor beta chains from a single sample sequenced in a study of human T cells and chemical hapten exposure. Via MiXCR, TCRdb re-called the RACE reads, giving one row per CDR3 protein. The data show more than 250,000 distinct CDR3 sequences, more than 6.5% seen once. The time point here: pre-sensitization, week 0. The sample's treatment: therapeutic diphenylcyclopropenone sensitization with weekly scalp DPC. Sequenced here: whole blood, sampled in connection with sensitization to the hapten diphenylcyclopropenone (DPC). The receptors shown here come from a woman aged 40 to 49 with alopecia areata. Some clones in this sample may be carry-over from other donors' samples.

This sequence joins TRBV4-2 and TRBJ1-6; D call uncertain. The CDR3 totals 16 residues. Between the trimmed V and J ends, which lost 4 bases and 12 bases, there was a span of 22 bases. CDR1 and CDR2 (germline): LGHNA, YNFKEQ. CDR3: CASSPRWEAEMVPLHF. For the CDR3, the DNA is TGTGCCAGCAGCCCAAGATGGGAGGCGGAGATGGTACCCCTCCACTTT.

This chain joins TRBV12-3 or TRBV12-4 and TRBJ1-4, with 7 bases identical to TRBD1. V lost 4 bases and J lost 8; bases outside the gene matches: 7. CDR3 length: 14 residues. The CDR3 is CASSYTGEGEKLFF. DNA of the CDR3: TGTGCCAGCAGTTACACAGGGGAAGGGGAAAAACTGTTTTTT.

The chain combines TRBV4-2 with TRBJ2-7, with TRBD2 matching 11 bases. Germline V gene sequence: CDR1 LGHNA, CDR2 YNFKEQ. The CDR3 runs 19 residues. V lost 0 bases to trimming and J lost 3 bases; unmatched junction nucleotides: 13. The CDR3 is CASSQDQGTSGTRYYEQYF. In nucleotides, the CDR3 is TGTGCCAGCAGCCAAGATCAGGGGACTAGCGGAACGAGATACTACGAGCAGTACTTC.

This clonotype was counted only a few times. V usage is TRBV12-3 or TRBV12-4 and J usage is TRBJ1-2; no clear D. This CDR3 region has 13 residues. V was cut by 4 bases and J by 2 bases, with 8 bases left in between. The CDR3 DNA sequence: TGTGCCAGCAGTTCGAGTCCAAACTATGGCTACACCTTC. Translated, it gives CASSSSPNYGYTF.

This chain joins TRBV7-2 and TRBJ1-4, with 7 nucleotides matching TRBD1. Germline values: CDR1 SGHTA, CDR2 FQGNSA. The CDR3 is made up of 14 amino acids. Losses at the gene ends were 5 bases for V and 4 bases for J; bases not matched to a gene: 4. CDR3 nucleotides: TGTGCCAGCAGCAGACCAGGGGGTAATGAAAAACTGTTTTTT. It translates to CASSRPGGNEKLFF.

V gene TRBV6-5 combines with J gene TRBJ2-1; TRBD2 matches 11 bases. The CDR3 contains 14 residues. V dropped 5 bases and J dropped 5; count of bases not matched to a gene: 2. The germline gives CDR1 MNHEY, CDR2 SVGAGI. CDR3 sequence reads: CASSRLAGHNEQFF. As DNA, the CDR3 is TGTGCCAGCAGTCGACTAGCGGGACACAATGAGCAGTTCTTC.

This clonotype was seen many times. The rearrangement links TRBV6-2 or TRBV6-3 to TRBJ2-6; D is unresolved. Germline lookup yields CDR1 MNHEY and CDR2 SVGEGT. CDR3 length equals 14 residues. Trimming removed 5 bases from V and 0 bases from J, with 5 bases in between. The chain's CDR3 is CASSRTSGANVLTF. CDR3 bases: TGTGCCAGCAGTCGGACCTCTGGGGCCAACGTCCTGACTTTC.

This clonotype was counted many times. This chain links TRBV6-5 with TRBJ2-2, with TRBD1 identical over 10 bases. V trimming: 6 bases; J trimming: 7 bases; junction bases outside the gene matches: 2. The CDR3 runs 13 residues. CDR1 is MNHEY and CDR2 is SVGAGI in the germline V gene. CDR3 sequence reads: CASRRTGGGELFF. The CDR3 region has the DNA TGTGCCAGCAGGAGGACAGGGGGCGGGGAGCTGTTTTTT.

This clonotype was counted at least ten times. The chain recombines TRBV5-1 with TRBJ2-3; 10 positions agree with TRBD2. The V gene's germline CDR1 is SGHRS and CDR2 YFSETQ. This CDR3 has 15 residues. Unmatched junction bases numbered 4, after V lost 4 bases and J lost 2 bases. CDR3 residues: CASSVSGRLTDTQYF. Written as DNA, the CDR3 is TGCGCCAGCAGCGTTAGCGGGAGGCTCACAGATACGCAGTATTTT.

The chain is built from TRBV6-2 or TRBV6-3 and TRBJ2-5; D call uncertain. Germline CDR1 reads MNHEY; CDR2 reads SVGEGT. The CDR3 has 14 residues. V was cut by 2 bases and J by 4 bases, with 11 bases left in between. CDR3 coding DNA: TGTGCCAGCAGTTACAGGCACACGACAGAGACCCAGTACTTC. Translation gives CASSYRHTTETQYF.

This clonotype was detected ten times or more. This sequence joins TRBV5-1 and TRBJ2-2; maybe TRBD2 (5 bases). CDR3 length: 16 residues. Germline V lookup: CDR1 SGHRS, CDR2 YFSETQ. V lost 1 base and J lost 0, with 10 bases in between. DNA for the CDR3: TGCGCCAGCAGCTTGTCGGGGATGACGAACACCGGGGAGCTGTTTTTT. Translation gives CASSLSGMTNTGELFF.

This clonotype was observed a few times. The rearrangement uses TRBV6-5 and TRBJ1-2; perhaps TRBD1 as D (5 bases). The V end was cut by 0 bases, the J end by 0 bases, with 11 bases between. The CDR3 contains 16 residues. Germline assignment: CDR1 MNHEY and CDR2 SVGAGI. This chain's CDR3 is CASSYSLGGANYGYTF. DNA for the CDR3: TGTGCCAGCAGTTACTCGCTCGGGGGGGCTAACTATGGCTACACCTTC.

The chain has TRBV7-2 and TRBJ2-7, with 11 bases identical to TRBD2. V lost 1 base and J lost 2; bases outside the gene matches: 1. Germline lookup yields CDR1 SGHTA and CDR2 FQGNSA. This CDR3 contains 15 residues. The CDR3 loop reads CASSLELAGAYEQYF. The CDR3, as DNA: TGTGCCAGCAGCTTAGAACTAGCGGGAGCCTACGAGCAGTACTTC.

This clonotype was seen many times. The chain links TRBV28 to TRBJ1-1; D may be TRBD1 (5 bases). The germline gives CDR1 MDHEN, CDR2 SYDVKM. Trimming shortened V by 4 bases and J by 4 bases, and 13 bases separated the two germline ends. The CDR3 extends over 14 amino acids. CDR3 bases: TGTGCCAGCAGTTCCAGGTTGGGGGGCACTGAAGCTTTCTTT. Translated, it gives CASSSRLGGTEAFF.

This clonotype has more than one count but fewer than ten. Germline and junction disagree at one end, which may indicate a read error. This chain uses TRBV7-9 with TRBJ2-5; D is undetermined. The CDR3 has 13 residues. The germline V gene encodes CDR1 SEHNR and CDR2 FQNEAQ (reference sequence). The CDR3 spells CASSLNKQETRYF. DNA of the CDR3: TGTGCCAGCAGCTTAAACAAGCAAGAGACCCGGTACTTC.

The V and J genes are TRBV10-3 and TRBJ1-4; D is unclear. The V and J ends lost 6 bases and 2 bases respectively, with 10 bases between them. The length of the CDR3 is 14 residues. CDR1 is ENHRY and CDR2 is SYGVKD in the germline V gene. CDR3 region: CAISVAGTNEKLFF. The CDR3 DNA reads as TGTGCCATCAGCGTGGCTGGGACTAATGAAAAACTGTTTTTT.

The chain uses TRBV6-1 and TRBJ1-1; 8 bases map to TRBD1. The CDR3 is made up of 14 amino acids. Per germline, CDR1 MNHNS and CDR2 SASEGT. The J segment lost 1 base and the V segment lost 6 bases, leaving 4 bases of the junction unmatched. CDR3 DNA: TGTGCCAGCAGGGCCGGGACAGGGAACACTGAAGCTTTCTTT. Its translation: CASRAGTGNTEAFF.